The sequence of this T cell receptor beta chain was determined in a study of T cell responses to AZD1222 COVID-19 vaccine. General study points: The donors showed a predominance of white British ancestry and of females, with possible underestimation of clonal diversity. Variant regions that are unmutated are reportedly the target of nearly half of spike-specific TCRs. After two AZD1222 doses, spike-specific TCR breadth and depth rose versus day 0.

Germline-derived CDR1 and CDR2 are SGHRS and YFSETQ. Trimming cost V 4 bases and J 5 bases, with 13 bases left between them. The CDR3 runs to 13 residues. About this clone: Its specificity is unknown.

Sequencing used immunoSEQ multiplex PCR; TCRdb keeps in-frame clones, though not all of them. Counted here are around 130,000 clones, just over 85% occurring once; the ten biggest clones make up 15% to 20%. The rearrangement links TRBV5-1 to TRBJ2-7; D uncertain. This sequence was found in an adult in good health. Sequenced here: peripheral blood, sampled on day 0 of MenACWY control vaccination. CDR3: CASSRLDLHEQYF. The CDR3 DNA sequence: TGCGCCAGCAGCCGTCTCGATTTGCACGAGCAGTACTTC.